A selection of T cell receptor beta chains follows, all from one sample in a study of CD8 T cells in ankylosing spondylitis. TCRdb processed the 5' RACE reads anew with MiXCR; each CDR3 protein has one entry. The profile shows 650,000 to 800,000 distinct CDR3 sequences, under 20% of them singletons. Sequenced sample: blood, either unsorted or a sorted T cell fraction (not recorded which). Receptors were obtained from a male donor with ankylosing spondylitis. Both conserved end residues are part of each CDR3. Fields, in order: J gene, clone size, D gene, V gene, CDR3 DNA, CDR3 protein. D genes are given only for firm matches. Only some rows state a clone size, as once, few, many or a class for expanded clones.

J gene: TRBJ2-7
clone size: -
D gene: -
V gene: TRBV6-2/TRBV6-3
CDR3 DNA: TGTGCCAGCAGTCCTCCCCGGCCGGGGGTGTCGGCCTACGAGCAGTACTTC
CDR3 protein: CASSPPRPGVSAYEQYF

J gene: TRBJ2-1
clone size: few
D gene: TRBD2
V gene: TRBV12-3/TRBV12-4
CDR3 DNA: TGTGCCAGCAAGGGCGGGAGAGTGTACAATGAGCAGTTCTTC
CDR3 protein: CASKGGRVYNEQFF

J gene: TRBJ1-5
clone size: -
D gene: -
V gene: TRBV27
CDR3 DNA: TGTGCCAGCAGTTTACGGGGGCTGAGTGCTCAGCCCCAGCATTTT
CDR3 protein: CASSLRGLSAQPQHF

J gene: TRBJ2-3
clone size: -
D gene: -
V gene: TRBV12-5
CDR3 DNA: TGTGCTAGTGGTTTGGACTCCGGGCCGGCCACGGGAACGCAGTATTTT
CDR3 protein: CASGLDSGPATGTQYF

J gene: TRBJ2-4
clone size: many
D gene: -
V gene: TRBV25-1
CDR3 DNA: TGTGCCAGCAGTGAATGGGGGAAAAACATTCAGTACTTC
CDR3 protein: CASSEWGKNIQYF

J gene: TRBJ1-1
clone size: few
D gene: -
V gene: TRBV7-3
CDR3 DNA: TGTGCCAGCAGCTCCATGCGAGGCGGTGAAGCTTTCTTT
CDR3 protein: CASSSMRGGEAFF

J gene: TRBJ2-3
clone size: -
D gene: TRBD2
V gene: TRBV13
CDR3 DNA: TGTGCCAGCAGCACGGGACTAGCGGCCCCCACAGATACGCAGTATTTT
CDR3 protein: CASSTGLAAPTDTQYF

J gene: TRBJ1-5
clone size: many
D gene: -
V gene: TRBV12-3/TRBV12-4
CDR3 DNA: TGTGCCAGCAGTTTGGTAGGTCAGGGTGGTCAGCCCCAGCATTTT
CDR3 protein: CASSLVGQGGQPQHF

J gene: TRBJ2-7
clone size: -
D gene: -
V gene: TRBV18
CDR3 DNA: TGTGCCAGCTCACCACAGGAAGGGAATCGGAACTCCGAGCAGTACTTC
CDR3 protein: CASSPQEGNRNSEQYF

J gene: TRBJ2-5
clone size: -
D gene: -
V gene: TRBV4-1
CDR3 DNA: TGCGCCAGCAGCCACGCCCCGAGGCCCACCGGGGAGACCCAGTACTTC
CDR3 protein: CASSHAPRPTGETQYF